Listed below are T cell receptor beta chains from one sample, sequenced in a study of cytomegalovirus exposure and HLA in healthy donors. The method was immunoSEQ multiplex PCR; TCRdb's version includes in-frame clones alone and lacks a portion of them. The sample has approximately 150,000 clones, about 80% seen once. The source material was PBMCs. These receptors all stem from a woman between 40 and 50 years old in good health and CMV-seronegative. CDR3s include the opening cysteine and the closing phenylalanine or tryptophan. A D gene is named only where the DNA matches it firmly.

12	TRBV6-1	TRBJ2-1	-	CASSERPGEQFF
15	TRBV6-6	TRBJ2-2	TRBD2	CASRQAGINTGELFF
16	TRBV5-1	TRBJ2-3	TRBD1	CASSLIGQGARDTQYF
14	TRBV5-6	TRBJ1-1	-	CASSPMGGSTEAFF
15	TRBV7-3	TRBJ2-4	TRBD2	CASSFTGTSGNIQYF
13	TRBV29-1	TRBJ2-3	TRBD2	CSALAGGGDTQYF
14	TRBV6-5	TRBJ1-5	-	CASSYRGYDQPQHF
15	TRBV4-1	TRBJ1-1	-	CASSQEMDRNTEAFF
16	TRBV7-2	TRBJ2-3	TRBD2	CASSLRTSPSTDTQYF
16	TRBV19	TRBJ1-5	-	CASSPHVERGAQPQHF
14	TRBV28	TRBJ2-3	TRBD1	CGINDRASTDTQYF
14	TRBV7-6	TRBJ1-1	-	CASSAAVDSPVAFF
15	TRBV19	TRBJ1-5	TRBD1	CASSRTGARNQPQHF
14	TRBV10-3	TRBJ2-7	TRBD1	CAISGGTGMYEQYF
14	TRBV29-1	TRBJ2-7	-	CSVGRFGTALEQYF
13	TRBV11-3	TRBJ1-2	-	CASSLATGYGYTF
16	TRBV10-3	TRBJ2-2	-	CAISEPMVDRTGELFF
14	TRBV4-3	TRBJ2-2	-	CASSQDSGNGELFF
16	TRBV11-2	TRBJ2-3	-	CASSLGRGSGTDTQYF
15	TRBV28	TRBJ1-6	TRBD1	CASRPRDRLMRVLHF
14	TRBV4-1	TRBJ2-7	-	CASSRPGDAYEQYF
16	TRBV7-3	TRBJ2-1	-	CASSYDRTTGNNEQFF
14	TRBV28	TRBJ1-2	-	CASRRTGSNYGYTF
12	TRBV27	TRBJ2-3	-	CASSHRTDTQYF
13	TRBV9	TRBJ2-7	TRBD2	CASSPPGLGEQYF
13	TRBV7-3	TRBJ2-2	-	CASSLGGSGELFF
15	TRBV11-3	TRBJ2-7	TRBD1	CASSLDSVGTDEQYF
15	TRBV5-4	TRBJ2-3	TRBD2	CASSYGAGGTHTQYF
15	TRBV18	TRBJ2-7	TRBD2	CASSPGLGSSYEQYF
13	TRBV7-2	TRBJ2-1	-	CASSFRDEAEQFF
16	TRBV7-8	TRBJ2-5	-	CASSLGGDRAQETQYF
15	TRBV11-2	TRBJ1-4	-	CASSTDRQVNEKLFF
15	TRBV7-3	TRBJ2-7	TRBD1	CASSLVPDRDYEQYF
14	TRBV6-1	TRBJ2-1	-	CASSESPGQQWQFF
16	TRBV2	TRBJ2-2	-	CASSEGGGIRTGELFF
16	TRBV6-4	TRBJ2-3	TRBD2	CASSRSSGGAGDTQYF
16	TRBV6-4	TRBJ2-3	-	CASSVGTGQSTDTQYF
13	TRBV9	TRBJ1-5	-	CASSVGQNQPQHF
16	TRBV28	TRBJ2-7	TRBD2	CASSPAGGIGLYEQYF
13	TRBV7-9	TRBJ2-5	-	CASSFLRGETQYF
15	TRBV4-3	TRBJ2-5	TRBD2	CASSQEFGGGETQYF
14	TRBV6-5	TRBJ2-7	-	CASSYQRTGYEQYF
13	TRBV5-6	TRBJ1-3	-	CASSRPSGNTIYF
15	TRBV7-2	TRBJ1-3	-	CASSLAWASGNTIYF
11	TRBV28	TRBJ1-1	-	CASSTRTEAFF
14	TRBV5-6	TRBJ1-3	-	CASSLGGVGNTIYF
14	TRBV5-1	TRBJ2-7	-	CASSSRGGSYEQYF
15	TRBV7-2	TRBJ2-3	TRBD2	CASSVLAGGPSTQYF
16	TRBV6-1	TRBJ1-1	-	CASSEGPYSGASEAFF
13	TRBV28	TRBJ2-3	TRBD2	CASNSGGIYTQYF
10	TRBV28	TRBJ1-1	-	CASGAGLAFF
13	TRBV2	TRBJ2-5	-	CASSEFALGAQYF
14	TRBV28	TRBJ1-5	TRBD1	CASTPTGLNQPQHF
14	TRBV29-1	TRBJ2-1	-	CSVLAGDPYNEQFF
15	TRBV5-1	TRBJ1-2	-	CASSLGGLANYGYTF
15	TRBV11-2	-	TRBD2	CASSSLGGVSYEQYF
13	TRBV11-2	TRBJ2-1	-	CASSPSSFNEQFF